The T cell receptor (beta chain) under discussion was sequenced for a study of CD8 T cells in ankylosing spondylitis. Findings and limits, study-wide: In ankylosing spondylitis patients, matched synovial fluid reportedly showed significant enrichment of disease-linked clones. What appeared characteristic of ankylosing spondylitis blood was a TCR beta motif of fewer than ten highly homologous variants. Past studies reported some motif variants in reactive arthritis synovial fluid and blood.

Concerning this clonotype itself: The antigen is unknown.

For TCR beta, libraries came from quantitative 5'-RACE with molecular barcodes. TCRdb ran MiXCR on the 5' RACE reads and lists one entry per CDR3 protein. In the table there are about 450,000 distinct CDR3 sequences, roughly 27% of which are singletons. Trimming took off 5 bases at V and 4 bases at J, with 14 bases between the two ends. In germline, CDR1 is MNHNS, CDR2 SASEGT. CDR3 length: 14 amino acids. The sample consisted of blood, either unsorted or a sorted T cell fraction (not recorded which). The chain is built from TRBV6-1 and TRBJ1-2; no clear D. The TCR comes from a male donor with ankylosing spondylitis. The CDR3 DNA reads as TGTGCCAGCAGTCCTTCTACAGAGAGCTATGGCTACACCTTC. Its translation: CASSPSTESYGYTF.